Each of the 11 T cell receptor beta chains below was sequenced from the same sample in a study of T-cell memory formation after mild COVID-19. TCRdb re-derived calls from the 5' RACE reads in MiXCR, one entry per CDR3 protein. Of hundreds of thousands of distinct CDR3 sequences in the sample, 25% to 30% are singletons; the top ten hold about 14%. Sequencing was done on a sample of PBMCs or a T cell subset sorted from them (not recorded which). These receptors were collected from an adult woman who had mild COVID-19 (a few samples of this study predate the infection). Cell type and time point are not known.

The chain carries TRBV24-1 and TRBJ2-7, with a tentative D call TRBD1 (7 bases). The germline gives CDR1 KGHDR, CDR2 SFDVKD. The V end was cut by 9 bases, the J end by 4 bases, with 18 bases between. There are 14 residues in the CDR3. The CDR3, as DNA: TGTGCCACCCCCGGAGGGGGCGCATATTACGAGCAGTACTTC. Encoded protein: CATPGGGAYYEQYF.

This clonotype was detected only a few times. The chain employs TRBV13 and TRBJ2-4; no clear D. The CDR3 sequence is 16 residues long. V gave up 5 bases and J gave up 0 bases, with 14 bases separating them. The V gene's germline CDR1 is PRHDT and CDR2 FYEKMQ (reference sequence). The CDR3: CASSPPPDIAKNIQYF. CDR3 in DNA: TGTGCCAGCAGCCCGCCGCCGGATATAGCCAAAAACATTCAGTACTTC.

The chain employs TRBV11-2 and TRBJ1-1; TRBD1 aligns across 10 bases. Germline assignment: CDR1 SGHAT and CDR2 FQNNGV. Germline trimming cut 5 bases from V and 1 base from J; bases unmatched to any gene: 19. This CDR3 region has 20 residues. CDR3 in DNA: TGTGCCAGCAGCCACCCCCTCCTCTCTCGGACAGGGGGGAAGAACACTGAAGCTTTCTTT. It translates to CASSHPLLSRTGGKNTEAFF.

The chain uses TRBV2 and TRBJ1-1, with 8 positions matching TRBD1. This CDR3 spans 16 amino acids. J gave up 0 bases and V 5 bases, and 8 bases lay outside the gene matches. Germline CDR1 and CDR2: SNHLY and FYNNEI. The CDR3 sequence: CASSKQGGHMNTEAFF. CDR3 nucleotides: TGTGCCAGCAGTAAACAGGGGGGACACATGAACACTGAAGCTTTCTTT. The full variable domain, in which reference TRBV2 and TRBJ1-1 provide the parts outside the CDR3, is EPEVTQTPSHQVTQMGQEVILRCVPISNHLYFYWYRQILGQKVEFLVSFYNNEISEKSEIFDDQFSVERPDGSNFTLKIRSTKLEDSAMYFCASSKQGGHMNTEAFFGQGTRLTVV.

A few counts support this clonotype. The V and J genes are TRBV4-3 and TRBJ2-3, with TRBD2 identical over 7 bases. Unmatched junction bases numbered 8, after V lost 0 bases and J lost 5 bases. The germline CDR1 and CDR2 sequences are LGHNA and YSLEER. The CDR3 has 16 residues. The CDR3 protein is CASSQDHRTREDTQYF. CDR3 sequence (DNA): TGCGCCAGCAGCCAAGATCACCGGACTAGGGAAGATACGCAGTATTTT.

The chain recombines TRBV5-1 with TRBJ1-3; the D is unclear. Germline V lookup: CDR1 SGHRS, CDR2 YFSETQ. The CDR3 sequence is 15 residues long. Trimming took 1 base from V and 0 from J, leaving 8 bases between them. This chain's CDR3 is CASSLSAFSGNTIYF. CDR3 DNA: TGCGCCAGCAGCTTGAGCGCATTCTCTGGAAACACCATATATTTT.

This clonotype was detected only a few times. The rearrangement links TRBV5-1 to TRBJ2-3, with unresolved D. V gave up 2 bases and J gave up 1 base, with 8 bases separating them. Germline V gene sequence: CDR1 SGHRS, CDR2 YFSETQ. The CDR3 is made up of 14 amino acids. CDR3 nucleotides: TGCGCCAGCAGCTTCGAACGAGGCACAGATACGCAGTATTTT. Residues: CASSFERGTDTQYF.

This chain connects TRBV29-1 to TRBJ2-7; 7 nucleotides line up with TRBD2. CDR1 is SQVTM and CDR2 is ANQGSEA in the germline V gene. V dropped 5 bases and J dropped 4; count of bases not matched to a gene: 14. The CDR3 runs to 15 residues. The CDR3 reads CSVRASSGQVYEQYF. CDR3 coding DNA: TGCAGCGTTCGCGCGTCTAGCGGCCAAGTTTACGAGCAGTACTTC.

There are a few counts of this clonotype. This chain uses TRBV5-1 with TRBJ2-1, with D hard to call. V was pared by 2 bases and J by 10 bases, with 13 bases between. Germline loops: CDR1 SGHRS, CDR2 YFSETQ. The CDR3 is made up of 13 amino acids. CDR3 coding DNA: TGCGCCAGCAGCTTAGCGACCCTCGACGAGCAGTTCTTC. Amino acid sequence: CASSLATLDEQFF. Full variable domain (rest looked up from reference TRBV5-1 and TRBJ2-1): KAGVTQTPRYLIKTRGQQVTLSCSPISGHRSVSWYQQTPGQGLQFLFEYFSETQRNKGNFPGRFSGRQFSNSRSEMNVSTLELGDSALYLCASSLATLDEQFFGPGTRLTVL.

This chain connects TRBV18 to TRBJ2-1, with D tentatively TRBD2 (5 bases). This CDR3 region has 15 residues. The V end was cut by 0 bases, the J end by 10 bases, with 16 bases between. CDR1 and CDR2 (germline): KGHSH, LQKENI. The CDR3 reads CASSPPPSHVIEQFF. In DNA form, the CDR3 reads TGTGCCAGCTCACCACCCCCTAGCCACGTAATAGAGCAGTTCTTC. Combining the CDR3 with reference TRBV18 and TRBJ2-1 gives the whole variable domain NAGVMQNPRHLVRRRGQEARLRCSPMKGHSHVYWYRQLPEEGLKFMVYLQKENIIDESGMPKERFSAEFPKEGPSILRIQQVVRGDSAAYFCASSPPPSHVIEQFFGPGTRLTVL.

The chain combines TRBV4-1 with TRBJ2-7, with D tentatively TRBD1 (6 bases). Germline CDR1 MGHRA, CDR2 YSYEKL. Trimming took 4 bases from V and 7 from J, leaving 26 bases between them. The CDR3 runs to 17 residues. CDR3 region: CASSPPKTPGVVWEQYF. Here the CDR3 DNA reads TGCGCCAGCAGCCCGCCGAAAACTCCAGGGGTCGTATGGGAGCAGTACTTC.